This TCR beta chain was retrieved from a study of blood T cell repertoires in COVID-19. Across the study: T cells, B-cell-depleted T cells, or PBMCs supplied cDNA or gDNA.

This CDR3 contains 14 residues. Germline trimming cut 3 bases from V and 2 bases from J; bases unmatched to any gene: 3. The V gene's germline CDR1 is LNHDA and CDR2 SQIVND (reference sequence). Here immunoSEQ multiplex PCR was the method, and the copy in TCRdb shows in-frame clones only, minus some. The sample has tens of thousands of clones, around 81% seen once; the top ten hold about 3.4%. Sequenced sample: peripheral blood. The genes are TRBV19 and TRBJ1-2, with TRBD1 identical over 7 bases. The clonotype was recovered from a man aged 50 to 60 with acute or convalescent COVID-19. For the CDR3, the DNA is TGTGCCAGTAGTATGGCAGGGGGGAACTATGGCTACACCTTC. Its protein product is CASSMAGGNYGYTF.